A selection of T cell receptor beta chains follows, all from one sample in a study of human T cells and chemical hapten exposure. TCRdb re-derived calls from the RACE reads in MiXCR, one entry per CDR3 protein. This sample has fewer than 300,000 distinct CDR3 sequences; approximately 8.4% occur once, and the top ten carry about 2.5%. Sequenced material: whole blood, taken in connection with sensitization to the hapten diphenylcyclopropenone (DPC). The receptor source for this set is a woman between 40 and 55 years old with alopecia areata. Some clones in this sample may be carry-over from other donors' samples. CDR3s include the opening cysteine and the closing phenylalanine or tryptophan. Fields, in order: clone size, J gene, V gene, D gene, CDR3 DNA, CDR3 protein. D genes are given only for firm matches. Clone size is given for some rows only: seen once, a few or many times, or a class if the clone is expanded.

clone_size: few
j_call: TRBJ2-3
v_call: TRBV3-1
d_call: NA
cdr3_nt: TGTGCCAGCAGCCGAAACACAGGGGATACGCAGTATTTT
cdr3_aa: CASSRNTGDTQYF

clone_size: few
j_call: TRBJ2-7
v_call: TRBV9
d_call: NA
cdr3_nt: TGTGCCAGCAGCGTAGTAGGGACCTACGAGCAGTACTTC
cdr3_aa: CASSVVGTYEQYF

clone_size: NA
j_call: TRBJ2-1
v_call: TRBV7-6
d_call: TRBD2
cdr3_nt: TGTGCCAGCAGCTTAGTTAGCGGGCAATACAATGAGCAGTTCTTC
cdr3_aa: CASSLVSGQYNEQFF

clone_size: NA
j_call: TRBJ1-2
v_call: TRBV12-3/TRBV12-4
d_call: NA
cdr3_nt: TGTGCCGGCTCTCTCTCTGGTATCGGCTACACCTTC
cdr3_aa: CAGSLSGIGYTF

clone_size: many
j_call: TRBJ2-4
v_call: TRBV7-2
d_call: NA
cdr3_nt: TGTGCCAGCAGCTTCCCTATGTCGGCCAAAAACATTCAGTACTTC
cdr3_aa: CASSFPMSAKNIQYF

clone_size: NA
j_call: TRBJ2-1
v_call: TRBV3-1
d_call: NA
cdr3_nt: TGTGCCAGCAGACAGACTAGGGAGCAGTTCTTC
cdr3_aa: CASRQTREQFF

clone_size: few
j_call: TRBJ2-2
v_call: TRBV11-2
d_call: NA
cdr3_nt: TGTGCCAGCAGCCCCCTGGGATTACGGGAGCTGTTTTTT
cdr3_aa: CASSPLGLRELFF

clone_size: few
j_call: TRBJ2-3
v_call: TRBV6-5
d_call: NA
cdr3_nt: TGTGCCAGCAGCCCAAATAAGTTGGTCGCAGATACGCAGTATTTT
cdr3_aa: CASSPNKLVADTQYF

clone_size: many
j_call: TRBJ1-2
v_call: TRBV11-2
d_call: TRBD1
cdr3_nt: TGTGCCAGCAGCGCCCAAGCCCAGGGGGCGGGCTATGGCTACACCTTC
cdr3_aa: CASSAQAQGAGYGYTF

clone_size: few
j_call: TRBJ1-1
v_call: TRBV4-3
d_call: NA
cdr3_nt: TGCGCCAGCAGCCAGAGACACGGCCTCGACACTGAAGCTTTCTTT
cdr3_aa: CASSQRHGLDTEAFF